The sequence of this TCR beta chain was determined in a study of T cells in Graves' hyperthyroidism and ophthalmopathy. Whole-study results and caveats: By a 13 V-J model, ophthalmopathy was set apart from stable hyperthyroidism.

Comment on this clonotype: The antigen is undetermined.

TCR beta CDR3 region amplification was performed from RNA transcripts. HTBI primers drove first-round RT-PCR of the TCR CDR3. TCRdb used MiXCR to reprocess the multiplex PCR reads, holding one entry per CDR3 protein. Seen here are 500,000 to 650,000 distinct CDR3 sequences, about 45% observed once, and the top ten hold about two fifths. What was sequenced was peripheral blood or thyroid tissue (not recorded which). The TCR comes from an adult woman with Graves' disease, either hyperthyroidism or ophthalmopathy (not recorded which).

This CDR3 is CARTGTQETQYF. CDR3 nucleotides: TGTGCCAGAACAGGGACCCAAGAGACCCAGTACTTC. The rearrangement links TRBV7-2 to TRBJ2-5; a weak D match, TRBD1 (6 bases). Looked up from germline, CDR1 is SGHTA and CDR2 is FQGNSA. This CDR3 comprises 12 residues. V was trimmed by 9 bases and J by 1 base, leaving 9 bases between them.